This TCR beta chain stems from a study of CD8+ T cells in alopecia areata (dated by TCRdb to between 2017 and 2018). At the level of the whole study: The treated patients, all with moderate-to-severe alopecia areata, were enrolled in an open-label pilot trial of oral tofacitinib given at 5 to 10 mg twice daily. Patients received tofacitinib for 6 to 18 months and were then followed off drug for 6 months to check for delayed response and recurrence. High-throughput TCRbeta sequencing was used to examine T cell clonal expansion in alopecia areata in both the C3H/HeJ mouse model and human patients. Scalp tissue and sorted CD4+ and CD8+ peripheral blood T cells from patchy and totalis/universalis alopecia areata patients and from healthy controls were covered by human TCRbeta sequencing. Biopsies were taken from tofacitinib-treated patients at baseline and at 4 and 24 weeks of treatment, and a later scalp biopsy was taken in several of the tofacitinib-treated patients. Scalp clonality was compared across normal scalp (n=4), patchy alopecia areata scalp (n=8), and alopecia totalis/universalis scalp (n=8). The RNA source kit depended on sample type: the PAXgene miRNA kit for fixed scalp, the miRNeasy kit for PBMCs, and the RNeasy kit for mouse skin. TCRbeta CDR3 regions were amplified by immunoSEQ multiplex PCR with 35 Vbeta forward and 13 Jbeta reverse primers.

CDR1 and CDR2, looked up from the germline V gene (reference sequence), are PRHDT and FYEKMQ. Its CDR3 holds 12 amino acids, cysteine through phenylalanine. Of the read, only the CDR3 DNA is kept; its 36 bases are in frame from base 1. What the research found in general, with its limitations: Higher clonality and more expanded CD8+ clones were observed in lesional scalp than in normal scalp, particularly in alopecia totalis/universalis, a finding suggestive of antigenic drive. Shared TCR sequences between patients were less evident than in mice, which may be partly attributable to HLA diversity in the patient population. Scalp TCR repertoire analysis is complicated because resident alphabeta T cells in normal human skin are also sequenced, whereas mouse skin is dominated by gammadelta T cells.

Receptor libraries were prepared by the immunoSEQ multiplex PCR assay. To provide template for TCR sequencing, every sample had RNA extracted and reverse transcribed into cDNA. First-strand cDNA was synthesized using SuperScript III with a 2:1 mix of oligo-dT and random hexamers. A synthetic immune receptor repertoire was used to gauge amplification bias, and whatever bias remained was removed computationally. The study's own analysis went as follows. After raw reads were preprocessed to remove errors, the CDR3 was defined following IMGT conventions as running from the conserved cysteine to phenylalanine. Clonality was computed as 1 minus the Shannon entropy, with the entropy normalized by log2 of the number of productive unique TCRs. Scalp TCRbeta sequences were cross-referenced with sorted blood CD4 and CD8 repertoires so that the CD4 or CD8 identity of scalp clones could be inferred. Here the immuneACCESS table is served through TCRdb, limited to in-frame sequences with V and J called. Missing clones are a known gap in these copies; in checked studies unresolved V genes cover under half, and the rest lacks a known reason. V, J and clone size are taken as reported in that table, and D and trimming were inferred from the DNA itself. The sample records around 140,000 clones, roughly 50% of which are singletons. About 19% of the sample rests with the top ten.

In light of the paper, this sample's time point label describes: baseline before oral tofacitinib. Peripheral blood and lesional scalp punch biopsies were obtained from patients with alopecia areata. After PBMCs were isolated by density centrifugation and stained for CD3, CD4 and CD8, a FACSAria was used to sort CD4+ and CD8+ T cells. In regard to this clone: It has no known antigen specificity. The junction does not match germline at one end; this may be a read error.

The sample in question was CD8+ T cells sorted from blood, obtained at week 0. The clonotype originates from a human donor with alopecia areata. Recombination joined TRBV13 with TRBJ1-1, and the D gene may be TRBD1, 6 bases matching. The sequenced DNA is TGTGCCAGCAGCCCGTGGGACACCGGGTTGTGGTTT. This gives the protein CASSPWDTGLWF.